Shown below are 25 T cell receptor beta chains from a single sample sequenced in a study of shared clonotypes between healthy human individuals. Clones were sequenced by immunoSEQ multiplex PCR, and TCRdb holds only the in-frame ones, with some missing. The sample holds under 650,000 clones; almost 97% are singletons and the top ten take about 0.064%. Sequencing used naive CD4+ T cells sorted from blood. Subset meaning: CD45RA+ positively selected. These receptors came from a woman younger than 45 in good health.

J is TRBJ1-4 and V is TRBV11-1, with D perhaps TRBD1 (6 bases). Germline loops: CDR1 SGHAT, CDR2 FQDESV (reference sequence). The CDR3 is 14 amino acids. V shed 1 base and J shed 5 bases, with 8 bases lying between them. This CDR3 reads CASSLDRENEKLFF. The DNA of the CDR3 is TGTGCCAGCAGCTTAGACAGGGAGAATGAAAAACTGTTTTTT.

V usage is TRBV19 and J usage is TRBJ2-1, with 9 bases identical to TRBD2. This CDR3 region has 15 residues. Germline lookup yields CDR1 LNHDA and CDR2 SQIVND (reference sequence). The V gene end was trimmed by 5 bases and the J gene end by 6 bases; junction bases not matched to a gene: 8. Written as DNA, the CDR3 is TGTGCCAGTAGTCCCCCCGAGCGGGAGGTCAATGAGCAGTTCTTC. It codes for CASSPPEREVNEQFF. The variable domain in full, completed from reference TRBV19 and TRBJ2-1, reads DGGITQSPKYLFRKEGQNVTLSCEQNLNHDAMYWYRQDPGQGLRLIYYSQIVNDFQKGDIAEGYSVSREKKESFPLTVTSAQKNPTAFYLCASSPPEREVNEQFFGPGTRLTVL.

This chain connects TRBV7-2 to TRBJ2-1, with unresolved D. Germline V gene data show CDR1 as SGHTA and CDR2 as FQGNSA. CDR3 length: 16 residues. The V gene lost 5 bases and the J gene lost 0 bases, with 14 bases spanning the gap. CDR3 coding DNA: TGTGCCAGCAGCCCACGACTCCAAAGCTCCTACAATGAGCAGTTCTTC. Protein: CASSPRLQSSYNEQFF.

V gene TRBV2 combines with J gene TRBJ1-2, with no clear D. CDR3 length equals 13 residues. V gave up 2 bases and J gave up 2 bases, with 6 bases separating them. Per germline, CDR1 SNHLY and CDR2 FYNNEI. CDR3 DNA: TGTGCCAGCAGTGAAATTCAGAACTATGGCTACACCTTC. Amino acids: CASSEIQNYGYTF.

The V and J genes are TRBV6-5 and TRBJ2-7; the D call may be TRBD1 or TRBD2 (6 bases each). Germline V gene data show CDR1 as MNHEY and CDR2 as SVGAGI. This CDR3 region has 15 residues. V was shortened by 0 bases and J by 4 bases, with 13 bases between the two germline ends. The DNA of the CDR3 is TGTGCCAGCAGTTACTCGCTGAGGGGGGATTACGAGCAGTACTTC. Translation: CASSYSLRGDYEQYF.

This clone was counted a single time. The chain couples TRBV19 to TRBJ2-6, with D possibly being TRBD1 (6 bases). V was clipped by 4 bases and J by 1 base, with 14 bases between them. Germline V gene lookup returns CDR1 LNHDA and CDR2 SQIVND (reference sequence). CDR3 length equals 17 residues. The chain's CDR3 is CASSKGTGPSGANVLTF. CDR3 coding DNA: TGTGCCAGTAGTAAGGGAACAGGGCCTTCTGGGGCCAACGTCCTGACTTTC. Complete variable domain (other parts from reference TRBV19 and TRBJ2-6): DGGITQSPKYLFRKEGQNVTLSCEQNLNHDAMYWYRQDPGQGLRLIYYSQIVNDFQKGDIAEGYSVSREKKESFPLTVTSAQKNPTAFYLCASSKGTGPSGANVLTFGAGSRLTVL.

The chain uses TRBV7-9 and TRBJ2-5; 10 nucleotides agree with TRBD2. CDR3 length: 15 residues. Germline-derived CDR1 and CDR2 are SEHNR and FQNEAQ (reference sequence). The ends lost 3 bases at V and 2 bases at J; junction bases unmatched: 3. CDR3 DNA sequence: TGTGCCAGCAGCTTTGGGACTAGCGTACAAGAGACCCAGTACTTC. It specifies CASSFGTSVQETQYF.

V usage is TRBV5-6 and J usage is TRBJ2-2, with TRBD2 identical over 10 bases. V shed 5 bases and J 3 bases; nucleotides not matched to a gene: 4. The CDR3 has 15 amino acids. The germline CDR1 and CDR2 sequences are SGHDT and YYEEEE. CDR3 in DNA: TGTGCCAGCAGGACTAGCGGGCCATACACCGGGGAGCTGTTTTTT. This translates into CASRTSGPYTGELFF. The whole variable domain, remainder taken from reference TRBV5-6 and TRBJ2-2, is DAGVTQSPTHLIKTRGQQVTLRCSPKSGHDTVSWYQQALGQGPQFIFQYYEEEERQRGNFPDRFSGHQFPNYSSELNVNALLLGDSALYLCASRTSGPYTGELFFGEGSRLTVL.

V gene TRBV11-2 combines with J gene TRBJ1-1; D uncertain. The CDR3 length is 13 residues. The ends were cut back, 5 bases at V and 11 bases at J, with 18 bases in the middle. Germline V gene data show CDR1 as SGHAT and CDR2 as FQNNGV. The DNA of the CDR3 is TGTGCCAGCAGCCCCCCTAACCGGCGCGGGGCTTTCTTT. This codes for CASSPPNRRGAFF.

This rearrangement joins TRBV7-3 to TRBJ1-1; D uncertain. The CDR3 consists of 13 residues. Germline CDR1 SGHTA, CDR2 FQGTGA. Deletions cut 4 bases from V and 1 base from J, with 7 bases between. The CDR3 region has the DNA TGTGCCAGCAGCTGGAGAACGAACACTGAAGCTTTCTTT. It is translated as CASSWRTNTEAFF.

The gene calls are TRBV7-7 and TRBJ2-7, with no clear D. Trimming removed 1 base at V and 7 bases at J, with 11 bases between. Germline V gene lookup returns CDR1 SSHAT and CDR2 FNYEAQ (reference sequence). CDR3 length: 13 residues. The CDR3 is CASSLDLRSEQYF. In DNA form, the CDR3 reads TGTGCCAGCAGCTTAGATTTACGCAGTGAGCAGTACTTC.

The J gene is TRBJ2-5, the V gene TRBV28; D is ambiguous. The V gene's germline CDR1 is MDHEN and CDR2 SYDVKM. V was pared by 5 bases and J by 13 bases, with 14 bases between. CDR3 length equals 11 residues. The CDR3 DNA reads TGTGCCAGCAGTGTTACAAGTTTTCTGTACTTC. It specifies CASSVTSFLYF.

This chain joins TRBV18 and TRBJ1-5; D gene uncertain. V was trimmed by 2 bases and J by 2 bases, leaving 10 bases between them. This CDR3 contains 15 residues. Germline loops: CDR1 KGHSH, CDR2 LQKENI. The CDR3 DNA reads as TGTGCCAGCTCACCAGAAGGGCTGGGCAATCAGCCCCAGCATTTT. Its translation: CASSPEGLGNQPQHF.

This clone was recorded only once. DNA of the CDR3: TGCGCCAGCAGCGAGGGGACCTCCTTTGGGTATGGCTACACCTTC. Translation gives CASSEGTSFGYGYTF. The chain carries TRBV5-1 and TRBJ1-2; the D gene is possibly TRBD1 (5 bases). The CDR3 covers 15 residues. Germline V lookup: CDR1 SGHRS, CDR2 YFSETQ. Trimming stripped 4 bases from V and 5 bases from J, with 18 bases between.

In DNA, the CDR3 is TGTGCCTGGAACGGCGCTAGCGGGAGCTCCTACGAGCAGTACTTC. It yields the protein CAWNGASGSSYEQYF. V usage is TRBV30 and J usage is TRBJ2-7, with TRBD2 matching over 10 bases. Trimming cost V 4 bases and J 0 bases; bases outside gene matches: 6. This CDR3 comprises 15 residues. Germline CDR1 and CDR2: GTSNPN and SVGIG (reference sequence).

Here the CDR3 DNA reads TGCACCAGCAGCCAAGAATCTTTTCGGCATCGAGCCTACTTC. Translated, it gives CTSSQESFRHRAYF. The rearrangement uses TRBV1 and TRBJ2-7. TRBV1 is termed a pseudogene. The CDR3 extends over 14 amino acids.

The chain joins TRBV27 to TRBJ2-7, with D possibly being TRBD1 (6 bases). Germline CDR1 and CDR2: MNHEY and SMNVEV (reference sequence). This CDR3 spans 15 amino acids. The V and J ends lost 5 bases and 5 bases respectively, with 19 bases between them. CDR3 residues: CASSVDLRGRNEQYF. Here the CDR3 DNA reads TGTGCCAGCAGTGTTGATCTCAGGGGACGGAACGAGCAGTACTTC.

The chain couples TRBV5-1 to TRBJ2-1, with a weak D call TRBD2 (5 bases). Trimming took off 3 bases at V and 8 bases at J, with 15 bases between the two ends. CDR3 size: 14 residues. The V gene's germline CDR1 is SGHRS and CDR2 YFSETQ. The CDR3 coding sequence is TGCGCCAGCAGCTCCTTGGGAGACTCGGATGAGCAGTTCTTC. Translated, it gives CASSSLGDSDEQFF.

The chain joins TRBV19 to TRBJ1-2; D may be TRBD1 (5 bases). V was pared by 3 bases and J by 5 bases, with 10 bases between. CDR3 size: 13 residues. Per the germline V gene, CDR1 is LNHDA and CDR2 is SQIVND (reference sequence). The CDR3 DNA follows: TGTGCCAGTAGTATCCGGACACCTTATGGCTACACCTTC. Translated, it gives CASSIRTPYGYTF.

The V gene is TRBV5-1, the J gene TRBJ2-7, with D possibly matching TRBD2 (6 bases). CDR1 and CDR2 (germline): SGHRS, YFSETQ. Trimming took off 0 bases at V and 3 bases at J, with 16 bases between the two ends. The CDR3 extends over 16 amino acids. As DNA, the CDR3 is TGCGCCAGCAGCTTGGCGTGGAGGGGAGGATACTACGAGCAGTACTTC. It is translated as CASSLAWRGGYYEQYF.

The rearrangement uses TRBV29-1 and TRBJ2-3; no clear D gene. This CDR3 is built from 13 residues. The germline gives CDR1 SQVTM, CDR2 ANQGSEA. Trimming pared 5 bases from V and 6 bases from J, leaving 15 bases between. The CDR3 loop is CSVRYPLGDTQYF. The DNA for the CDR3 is TGCAGCGTTCGCTACCCTCTGGGTGATACGCAGTATTTT.

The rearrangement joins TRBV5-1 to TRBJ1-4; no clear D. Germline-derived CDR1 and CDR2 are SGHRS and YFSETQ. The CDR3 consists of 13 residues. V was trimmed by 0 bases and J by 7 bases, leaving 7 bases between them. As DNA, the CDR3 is TGCGCCAGCAGCTTGGGAATCAGTGAAAAACTGTTTTTT. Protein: CASSLGISEKLFF. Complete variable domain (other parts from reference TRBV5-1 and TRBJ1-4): KAGVTQTPRYLIKTRGQQVTLSCSPISGHRSVSWYQQTPGQGLQFLFEYFSETQRNKGNFPGRFSGRQFSNSRSEMNVSTLELGDSALYLCASSLGISEKLFFGSGTQLSVL.

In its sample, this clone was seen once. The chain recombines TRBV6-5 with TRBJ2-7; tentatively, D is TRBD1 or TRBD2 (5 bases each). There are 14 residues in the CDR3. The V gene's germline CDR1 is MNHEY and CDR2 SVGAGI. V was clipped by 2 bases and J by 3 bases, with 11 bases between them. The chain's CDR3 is CASSYGTPDYEQYF. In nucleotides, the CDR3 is TGTGCCAGCAGTTACGGGACCCCTGACTACGAGCAGTACTTC.

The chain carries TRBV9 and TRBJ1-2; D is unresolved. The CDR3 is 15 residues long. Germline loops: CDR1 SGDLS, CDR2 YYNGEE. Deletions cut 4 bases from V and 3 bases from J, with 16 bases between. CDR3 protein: CASSTRPGEYYGYTF. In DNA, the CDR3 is TGTGCCAGCAGCACCCGCCCAGGCGAATACTATGGCTACACCTTC.

CDR3 protein: CASSLAGVPTYEQYF. The DNA of the CDR3 is TGTGCCAGCAGTTTAGCGGGGGTCCCTACCTACGAGCAGTACTTC. The chain joins TRBV28 to TRBJ2-7; 7 nucleotides line up with TRBD2. The germline V gene has CDR1 MDHEN and CDR2 SYDVKM. This CDR3 is 15 amino acids long. J gave up 2 bases and V 2 bases, and 6 bases lay outside the gene matches.